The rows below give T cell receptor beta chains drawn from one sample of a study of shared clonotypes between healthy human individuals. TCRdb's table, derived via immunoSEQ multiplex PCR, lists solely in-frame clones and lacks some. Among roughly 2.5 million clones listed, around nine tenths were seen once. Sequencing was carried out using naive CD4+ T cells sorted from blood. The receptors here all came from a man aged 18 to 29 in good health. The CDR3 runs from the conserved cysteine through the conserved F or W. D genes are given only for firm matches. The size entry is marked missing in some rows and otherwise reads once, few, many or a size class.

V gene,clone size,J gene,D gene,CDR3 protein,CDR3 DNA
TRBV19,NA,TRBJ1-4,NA,CASSMEGLLNYNEKLFF,TGTGCCAGTAGTATGGAAGGACTACTCAACTATAATGAAAAACTGTTTTTT
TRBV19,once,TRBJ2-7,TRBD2,CASSPRTSVEQYF,TGTGCCAGTAGTCCTCGGACTAGCGTCGAGCAGTACTTC
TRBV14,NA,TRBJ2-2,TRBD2,CASSHLAVMNTGELFF,TGTGCCAGCAGCCATCTAGCGGTGATGAACACCGGGGAGCTGTTTTTT
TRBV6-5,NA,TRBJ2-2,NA,CASSFWTGELFF,TGTGCCAGCAGTTTCTGGACCGGGGAGCTGTTTTTT
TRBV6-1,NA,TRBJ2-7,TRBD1,CASSESSTGGGEQYF,TGTGCCAGCAGTGAATCCTCAACAGGGGGCGGCGAGCAGTACTTC
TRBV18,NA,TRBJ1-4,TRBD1,CASSPTQGAGEKLFF,TGTGCCAGCTCACCAACACAGGGGGCTGGTGAAAAACTGTTTTTT
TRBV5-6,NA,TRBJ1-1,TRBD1,CASSGTGGGLGTEAFF,TGTGCCAGCTCAGGGACAGGGGGCGGTTTAGGGACTGAAGCTTTCTTT
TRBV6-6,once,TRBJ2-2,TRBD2,CACKLAGLTGELFF,TGTGCCTGCAAACTAGCGGGGCTCACCGGGGAGCTGTTTTTT
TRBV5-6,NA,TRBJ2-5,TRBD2,CASSGLAGVEETQYF,TGTGCCAGCAGCGGGCTAGCGGGAGTAGAAGAGACCCAGTACTTC
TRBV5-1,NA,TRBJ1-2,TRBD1,CASKQGDMNYGYTF,TGCGCCAGCAAACAGGGGGATATGAACTATGGCTACACCTTC
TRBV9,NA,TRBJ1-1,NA,CASSDGETEAFF,TGTGCCAGCAGCGACGGTGAGACTGAAGCTTTCTTT
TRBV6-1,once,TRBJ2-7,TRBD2,CASISGNEQYF,TGTGCCAGCATTAGCGGGAACGAGCAGTACTTC
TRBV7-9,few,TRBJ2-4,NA,CASSPTGFAEENIQYF,TGTGCCAGCAGCCCCACAGGGTTTGCCGAAGAAAACATTCAGTACTTC
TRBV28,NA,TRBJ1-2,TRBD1,CASSISRTGGAGGYGYTF,TGTGCCAGCAGTATAAGTCGGACAGGGGGCGCAGGAGGCTATGGCTACACCTTC
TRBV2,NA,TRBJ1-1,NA,CASSGQGRNTEAFF,TGTGCCAGCAGTGGTCAGGGGAGGAACACTGAAGCTTTCTTT
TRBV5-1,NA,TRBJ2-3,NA,CASSPLGGSTDTQYF,TGCGCCAGCAGCCCTCTCGGGGGTAGCACAGATACGCAGTATTTT
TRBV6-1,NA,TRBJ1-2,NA,CASSNDYGYTF,TGTGCCAGCAGTAACGACTATGGCTACACCTTC
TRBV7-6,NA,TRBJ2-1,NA,CASSFRSPGLYNEQFF,TGTGCCAGCAGCTTTAGGTCCCCAGGACTCTACAATGAGCAGTTCTTC
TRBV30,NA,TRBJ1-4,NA,CAWKASATNEKLFF,TGTGCCTGGAAGGCCAGTGCAACTAATGAAAAACTGTTTTTT
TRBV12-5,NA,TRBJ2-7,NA,CASGPGPSSHYEQYF,TGTGCTAGTGGTCCGGGGCCCTCCAGTCACTACGAGCAGTACTTC
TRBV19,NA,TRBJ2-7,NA,CASSIGGVIYEQYF,TGTGCCAGTAGTATAGGAGGGGTTATCTACGAGCAGTACTTC
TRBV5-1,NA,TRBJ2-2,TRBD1,CASSPITGGSDTGELFF,TGCGCCAGCAGCCCAATCACAGGGGGCAGTGACACCGGGGAGCTGTTTTTT
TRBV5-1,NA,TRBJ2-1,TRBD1,CASSWRAGGEDEQFF,TGCGCCAGCAGCTGGAGGGCAGGGGGCGAGGATGAGCAGTTCTTC
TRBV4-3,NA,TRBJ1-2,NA,CASSQEPGSTYGYTF,TGCGCCAGCAGCCAAGAACCAGGGTCTACCTATGGCTACACCTTC
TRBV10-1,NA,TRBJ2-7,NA,CASSPDLLSEQYF,TGCGCCAGCAGTCCTGACCTCTTGAGCGAGCAGTACTTC
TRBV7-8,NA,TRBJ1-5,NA,CASSLGQHNQPQHF,TGTGCCAGCAGCTTAGGGCAGCATAATCAGCCCCAGCATTTT
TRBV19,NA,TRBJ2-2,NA,CASSIDFVTTGELFF,TGTGCCAGTAGTATAGACTTTGTGACCACCGGGGAGCTGTTTTTT
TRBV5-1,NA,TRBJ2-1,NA,CASSLADSYNEQFF,TGCGCCAGCAGCTTGGCGGACAGCTACAATGAGCAGTTCTTC
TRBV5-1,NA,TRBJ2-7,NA,CASSQGTSYEQYF,TGCGCCAGCAGTCAGGGAACCTCCTACGAGCAGTACTTC
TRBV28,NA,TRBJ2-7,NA,CASRKGSVGLPGQYF,TGTGCCAGCAGAAAAGGGAGTGTCGGCCTCCCGGGGCAGTACTTC
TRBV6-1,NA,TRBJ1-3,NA,CASSETPGSGNTIYF,TGTGCCAGCAGTGAAACTCCAGGCTCTGGAAACACCATATATTTT
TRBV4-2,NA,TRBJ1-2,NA,CASSQGTDLYGYTF,TGTGCCAGCAGCCAAGGGACAGATCTCTATGGCTACACCTTC
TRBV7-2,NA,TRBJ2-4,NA,CASSLVISIAKNIQYF,TGTGCCAGCAGCTTAGTTATTAGCATAGCCAAAAACATTCAGTACTTC
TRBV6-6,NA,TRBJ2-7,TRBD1,CASSQDRGEGRQYF,TGTGCCAGCAGTCAGGACAGGGGGGAAGGGAGGCAGTACTTC
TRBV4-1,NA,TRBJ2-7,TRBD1,CASSQGQGDTYEQYF,TGCGCCAGCAGCCAAGGACAGGGTGACACCTACGAGCAGTACTTC
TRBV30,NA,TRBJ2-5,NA,CAWSGGQKETQYF,TGTGCCTGGAGCGGTGGGCAGAAAGAGACCCAGTACTTC
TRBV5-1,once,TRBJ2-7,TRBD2,CASSLELAGYEQYF,TGCGCCAGCAGCTTGGAGCTAGCGGGGTACGAGCAGTACTTC
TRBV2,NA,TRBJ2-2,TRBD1,CASSEAPRQGAGELFF,TGTGCCAGCAGTGAAGCGCCCCGACAGGGAGCCGGGGAGCTGTTTTTT
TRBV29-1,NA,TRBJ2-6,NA,CSVEHSGANVLTF,TGCAGCGTTGAACACTCTGGGGCCAACGTCCTGACTTTC
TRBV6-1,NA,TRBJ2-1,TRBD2,CASSERPSGSSYNEQFF,TGTGCCAGCAGCGAAAGACCTAGCGGGTCCTCCTACAATGAGCAGTTCTTC
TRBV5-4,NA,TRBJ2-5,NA,CASSLDQIQETQYF,TGTGCCAGCAGCTTGGATCAGATCCAAGAGACCCAGTACTTC
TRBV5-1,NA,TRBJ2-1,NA,CASSLQQNYNEQFF,TGCGCCAGCAGCTTGCAACAGAACTACAATGAGCAGTTCTTC
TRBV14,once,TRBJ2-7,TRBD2,CASSRTRNEQYF,TGTGCCAGCAGCCGGACTAGGAACGAGCAGTACTTC
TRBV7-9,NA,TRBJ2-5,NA,CASSTDRTLKETQYF,TGTGCCAGCAGCACCGACCGGACATTAAAAGAGACCCAGTACTTC
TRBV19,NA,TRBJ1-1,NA,CASSKPPQRNTEAFF,TGTGCCAGTAGCAAACCGCCCCAGAGGAACACTGAAGCTTTCTTT
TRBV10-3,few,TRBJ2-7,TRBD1,CAISGTGDEQYF,TGTGCCATCAGTGGGACAGGGGACGAGCAGTACTTC
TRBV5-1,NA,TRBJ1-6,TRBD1,CASSPEQGANSPLHF,TGCGCCAGCAGCCCAGAACAGGGGGCGAATTCACCCCTCCACTTT
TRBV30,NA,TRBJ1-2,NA,CAWSVLQGYGYTF,TGTGCCTGGAGTGTACTACAGGGCTATGGCTACACCTTC
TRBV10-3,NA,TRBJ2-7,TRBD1,CAISRGTGSYEQYF,TGTGCCATCAGCCGTGGGACAGGCTCCTACGAGCAGTACTTC